The 18 T cell receptor beta chains in this list originate from one sample, sequenced in a study of neurological immune-mediated disorders. TCRdb analysed the 5' RACE reads with MiXCR anew, one entry per CDR3 protein. Among more than 40,000 distinct CDR3 sequences listed, under 3.5% were seen once. Source material: PBMCs. The receptors shown here come from a woman in her forties or fifties with multiple sclerosis.

This clonotype has at least ten counts. This rearrangement joins TRBV7-2 to TRBJ2-3, with D unclear. CDR1 is SGHTA and CDR2 is FQGNSA in the germline V gene. V was trimmed by 2 bases and J by 7 bases, leaving 10 bases between them. This CDR3 contains 13 residues. The CDR3 spells CASSLRSLNTQYF. The CDR3 DNA follows: TGTGCCAGCAGCTTAAGGTCCCTTAATACGCAGTATTTT.

This clonotype has ten or more counts. The chain is built from TRBV10-3 and TRBJ2-6; tentative D call: TRBD1 (5 bases). Germline CDR1 reads ENHRY; CDR2 reads SYGVKD. The germline V and J ends were trimmed by 7 bases and 2 bases, with 18 bases remaining between them. The CDR3 runs to 17 residues. CDR3 in amino acids: CAIKGHQTGAGANVLTF. The CDR3 DNA sequence: TGTGCCATCAAAGGACACCAAACGGGCGCTGGGGCCAACGTCCTGACTTTC.

This clonotype was seen many times. This chain joins TRBV7-9 and TRBJ1-5, with a possible D match to TRBD1 (5 bases). CDR3 length: 18 residues. Germline V gene lookup returns CDR1 SEHNR and CDR2 FQNEAQ (reference sequence). Trimming removed 0 bases from V and 0 bases from J, with 15 bases in between. The CDR3 DNA is TGTGCCAGCAGCTTAGCTTCTGGGACGGCTGATAGCAATCAGCCCCAGCATTTT. It codes for CASSLASGTADSNQPQHF.

This clonotype was picked up many times. V gene TRBV9 combines with J gene TRBJ2-3; D remains ambiguous. V gave up 0 bases and J gave up 2 bases, with 7 bases separating them. Germline V CDR1 and CDR2: SGDLS, YYNGEE. This CDR3 is built from 14 residues. The CDR3 is CASSVGAYTDTQYF. The CDR3 DNA sequence: TGTGCCAGCAGCGTAGGGGCCTACACAGATACGCAGTATTTT.

This clonotype appeared many times. The gene calls are TRBV7-9 and TRBJ2-2, with D uncertain. Looked up from germline, CDR1 is SEHNR and CDR2 is FQNEAQ (reference sequence). The CDR3 is made up of 16 amino acids. V lost 2 bases to trimming and J lost 1 base, with 11 bases between them. The CDR3 sequence is CASSLWLAENTGELFF. The CDR3 nucleotides are TGTGCCAGCAGCTTATGGTTAGCTGAGAACACCGGGGAGCTGTTTTTT.

This clonotype has a count of ten or more. The chain employs TRBV12-3 or TRBV12-4 and TRBJ1-1, with a tentative D call TRBD1 (5 bases). The CDR3 length is 14 residues. Deletions cut 5 bases from V and 2 bases from J, with 12 bases between. The CDR3 DNA follows: TGTGCCAGCAGTAGAAAAGACAGAAACACTGAAGCTTTCTTT. This encodes CASSRKDRNTEAFF.

This clonotype was recorded a few times. This clone may be a read error of a much larger clone one base away. The V call is TRBV20-1, the J call TRBJ2-7; D is undetermined. Trimming pared 2 bases from V and 7 bases from J, leaving 6 bases between. The CDR3 runs to 10 residues. Germline V gene sequence: CDR1 DFQATT, CDR2 SNEGSKA (reference sequence). The CDR3 sequence: CSARLKEQYF. The CDR3, as DNA: TGCAGTGCTAGACTCAAAGAGCAGTACTTC.

This clonotype was recorded at least ten times. The chain recombines TRBV9 with TRBJ2-3; 9 bases line up with TRBD2. The J segment lost 2 bases and the V segment lost 0 bases, leaving 4 bases of the junction unmatched. Germline-derived CDR1 and CDR2 are SGDLS and YYNGEE. The CDR3 has 16 amino acids. Here the CDR3 reads CASSVGAGGPTDTQYF. CDR3 nucleotide sequence: TGTGCCAGCAGCGTAGGAGCGGGAGGTCCCACAGATACGCAGTATTTT.

This clonotype showed up many times. V gene TRBV12-3 or TRBV12-4 combines with J gene TRBJ2-3; D may correspond to TRBD1 or TRBD2 (5 bases each). The CDR3 has 13 residues. The V gene lost 7 bases and the J gene lost 1 base, with 9 bases spanning the gap. The CDR3 loop reads CASNMGGTDTQYF. In DNA form, the CDR3 reads TGTGCCAGCAATATGGGGGGCACAGATACGCAGTATTTT.

At least ten counts were recorded for this clonotype. The CDR3 sequence is CSARVEGFNYGYTF. The DNA of the CDR3 is TGCAGTGCTAGAGTTGAGGGGTTTAACTATGGCTACACCTTC. This sequence joins TRBV20-1 and TRBJ1-2, with D tentatively TRBD1 (5 bases). The V and J ends lost 1 base and 1 base respectively, with 10 bases between them. The V gene's germline CDR1 is DFQATT and CDR2 SNEGSKA (reference sequence). This CDR3 region has 14 residues.

The chain recombines TRBV18 with TRBJ1-1; 9 nucleotides match TRBD1. V trimming: 2 bases; J trimming: 4 bases; junction bases outside the gene matches: 11. The CDR3 totals 17 residues. CDR1 is KGHSH, CDR2 LQKENI, per germline. CDR3: CASSPKVTGGLFTEAFF. The CDR3 coding sequence is TGTGCCAGCTCACCAAAGGTCACAGGGGGCCTTTTCACTGAAGCTTTCTTT.

This clonotype was recorded at least ten times. The J gene is TRBJ2-3, the V gene TRBV7-8; D gene unclear. This CDR3 spans 17 amino acids. Germline CDR1 reads SGHVS; CDR2 reads FQNEAQ. Trimming took 1 base from V and 2 from J, leaving 16 bases between them. This CDR3 reads CASSLVETSPDTDTQYF. The CDR3 DNA sequence: TGTGCCAGCAGCTTAGTAGAGACCTCCCCCGACACAGATACGCAGTATTTT.

In regard to this clonotype: Being one base from a much bigger clone, this may be a read error. V usage is TRBV5-6 and J usage is TRBJ2-7; the D is unclear. Per germline, CDR1 SGHDT and CDR2 YYEEEE. The CDR3 loop spans 11 amino acids. CDR3 loop: CDSSRSYEQYF. CDR3 coding DNA: TGTGACAGCAGCCGGAGTTACGAGCAGTACTTC.

This clonotype was detected many times. This chain uses TRBV12-3 or TRBV12-4 with TRBJ2-4; no clear D gene. V was trimmed by 6 bases and J by 0 bases, leaving 15 bases between them. The CDR3 runs 16 residues. The CDR3 DNA follows: TGTGCCAGCAGCCCTTACAGCTACCTAGCCAAAAACATTCAGTACTTC. It translates to CASSPYSYLAKNIQYF.

This clonotype was detected ten times or more. This chain connects TRBV6-6 to TRBJ2-6, with 12 bases fitting TRBD2. Germline CDR1 and CDR2: MNHNY and SVGAGI (reference sequence). V was pared by 0 bases and J by 0 bases, with 3 bases of the junction left unmatched. The CDR3 spans 19 residues. CDR3: CASSYSGLAGRSGANVLTF. In nucleotides, the CDR3 is TGTGCCAGCAGTTACTCGGGACTAGCGGGCCGCTCTGGGGCCAACGTCCTGACTTTC.

This clonotype was counted at least ten times. V gene TRBV20-1 combines with J gene TRBJ1-5; D unclear. The CDR3 has 12 residues. Trimming took 2 bases from V and 0 from J, leaving 2 bases between them. Germline CDR1 reads DFQATT; CDR2 reads SNEGSKA (reference sequence). The CDR3 DNA is TGCAGTGCTAGATTTAGCAATCAGCCCCAGCATTTT. Translating it yields CSARFSNQPQHF.

In its sample, this clonotype was seen many times. The chain carries TRBV5-6 and TRBJ2-1; a possible D gene is TRBD1 (5 bases). CDR1 and CDR2 (germline): SGHDT, YYEEEE. The CDR3 has 14 amino acids. Deletions cut 1 base from V and 10 bases from J, with 15 bases between. The CDR3, as DNA: TGTGCCAGCAGCTTGAGACGACAGCCGGGCGAGCAGTTCTTC. The encoded protein is CASSLRRQPGEQFF.

This clonotype was seen repeatedly, ten times or more. The chain employs TRBV7-2 and TRBJ1-1; D uncertain. The germline V gene has CDR1 SGHTA and CDR2 FQGNSA. The CDR3 runs 13 residues. The V end lost 5 bases, the J end lost 4 bases, and 11 bases lay between the germline ends. The CDR3 DNA sequence: TGTGCCAGCAGCCCGAATCGGGCCACTGAAGCTTTCTTT. Protein product: CASSPNRATEAFF. The full variable domain, in which reference TRBV7-2 and TRBJ1-1 provide the parts outside the CDR3, is GAGVSQSPSNKVTEKGKDVELRCDPISGHTALYWYRQSLGQGLEFLIYFQGNSAPDKSGLPSDRFSAERTGGSVSTLTIQRTQQEDSAVYLCASSPNRATEAFFGQGTRLTVV.